The 30 T cell receptor beta chains below all came from one sample that was sequenced in a study of cytotoxic CD8 clonotypes in ibrutinib-treated CLL. TCRdb's table, derived via immunoSEQ multiplex PCR, lists solely in-frame clones and lacks some. The sample includes around 70,000 clones, about nine tenths of them seen just once. The sequencing here drew on PBMCs, taken after 12 months of ibrutinib treatment. The receptors originated from a human donor with chronic lymphocytic leukemia.

The chain has TRBV9 and TRBJ1-4, with TRBD1 matching 7 bases. Trimming took 3 bases from V and 0 from J; bases not matched to a gene: 2. Germline CDR1 and CDR2: SGDLS and YYNGEE. The CDR3 spans 15 residues. The CDR3 loop is CASSGQGTTNEKLFF. In DNA, the CDR3 is TGTGCCAGCAGCGGACAGGGAACAACTAATGAAAAACTGTTTTTT.

This chain joins TRBV27 and TRBJ1-1, with TRBD1 matching 9 bases. V lost 1 base to trimming and J lost 7 bases; unmatched junction nucleotides: 1. CDR3 length: 13 residues. Germline lookup yields CDR1 MNHEY and CDR2 SMNVEV (reference sequence). The CDR3 region is CASSLWTGDEAFF. The CDR3 DNA is TGTGCCAGCAGTTTATGGACAGGGGATGAAGCTTTCTTT.

The chain recombines TRBV7-2 with TRBJ1-2; D is ambiguous. V was cut by 1 base and J by 4 bases, with 7 bases left in between. Per the germline V gene, CDR1 is SGHTA and CDR2 is FQGNSA. The CDR3 has 13 amino acids. CDR3 DNA sequence: TGTGCCAGCAGCTTAGGGCATGTCTATGGCTACACCTTC. Translation: CASSLGHVYGYTF.

The genes are TRBV6-5 and TRBJ2-7; D may be TRBD1 or TRBD2 (5 bases each). Trimming left V 8 bases short and J 2 bases short, with 10 bases between. The CDR3 sequence is 12 residues long. CDR1 is MNHEY, CDR2 SVGAGI, per germline. The CDR3 region has the DNA TGTGCCAGCCGGGACCTAGCCTACGAGCAGTACTTC. This encodes CASRDLAYEQYF.

V usage is TRBV5-6 and J usage is TRBJ1-4; TRBD1 matches 7 bases. Trimming removed 4 bases from V and 5 bases from J; junction bases left unmatched: 5. Germline V gene sequence: CDR1 SGHDT, CDR2 YYEEEE. This CDR3 is built from 14 residues. CDR3 nucleotides: TGTGCCAGCAGCCCGGACAGGTTGAATGAAAAACTGTTTTTT. Encoded protein: CASSPDRLNEKLFF.

A single count supports this clone. The chain combines TRBV6-1 with TRBJ1-2; 8 bases agree with TRBD1. V lost 5 bases and J lost 13; bases outside the gene matches: 15. This CDR3 contains 14 residues. From germline, CDR1 is MNHNS and CDR2 SASEGT. CDR3 residues: CASSSSQGVYSGTF. DNA for the CDR3: TGTGCCAGCAGTTCTTCACAGGGGGTTTATTCTGGCACCTTC.

In regard to this clone: Other DNA sequences of this sample code for an identical CDR3. The genes are TRBV30 and TRBJ2-3; TRBD2 might be the D (6 bases). This CDR3 comprises 15 residues. V lost 3 bases and J lost 1, with 14 bases in between. The germline gives CDR1 GTSNPN, CDR2 SVGIG (reference sequence). The CDR3 DNA reads as TGTGCCTGGAGCGAAGGGACTGTGCGCACAGATACGCAGTATTTT. It specifies CAWSEGTVRTDTQYF.

V is TRBV19 and J is TRBJ2-5; D gene unclear. The CDR3 covers 12 residues. Per the germline V gene, CDR1 is LNHDA and CDR2 is SQIVND (reference sequence). V was cut by 4 bases and J by 3 bases, with 6 bases left in between. The CDR3 loop is CASSTQEETQYF. The CDR3 DNA reads TGTGCCAGTAGTACCCAGGAAGAGACCCAGTACTTC.

This sequence joins TRBV14 and TRBJ1-1; D ambiguous. CDR3 length equals 13 residues. Trimming took 3 bases from V and 4 from J, leaving 9 bases between them. CDR1 and CDR2 from the germline V gene are SGHDN and FVKESK. The CDR3 DNA is TGTGCCAGCAGCCAGACCTCCGGCACTGAAGCTTTCTTT. Protein product: CASSQTSGTEAFF. The full variable domain, with the rest looked up from reference TRBV14 and TRBJ1-1, is EAGVTQFPSHSVIEKGQTVTLRCDPISGHDNLYWYRRVMGKEIKFLLHFVKESKQDESGMPNNRFLAERTGGTYSTLKVQPAELEDSGVYFCASSQTSGTEAFFGQGTRLTVV.

This rearrangement joins TRBV7-2 to TRBJ2-3, with 9 bases aligning to TRBD2. This CDR3 is built from 14 residues. V lost 5 bases to trimming and J lost 4 bases; unmatched junction nucleotides: 4. The germline CDR1 and CDR2 sequences are SGHTA and FQGNSA. CDR3 sequence: CASSRLAVPDTQYF. The CDR3 DNA sequence: TGTGCCAGCAGCCGACTAGCGGTACCAGATACGCAGTATTTT.

The CDR3 loop is CASSQEGLATNEQFF. In DNA form, the CDR3 reads TGCGCCAGCAGCCAAGAGGGACTAGCTACAAATGAGCAGTTCTTC. The J gene is TRBJ2-1, the V gene TRBV4-3, with TRBD2 identical over 9 bases. V lost 0 bases and J lost 7; bases outside the gene matches: 4. Germline CDR1 reads LGHNA; CDR2 reads YSLEER. The CDR3 totals 15 residues.

The chain recombines TRBV15 with TRBJ2-5; tentative D call: TRBD1 (6 bases). The CDR3 has 17 amino acids. V was trimmed by 3 bases and J by 5 bases, leaving 22 bases between them. In germline, CDR1 is LNHNV, CDR2 YYDKDF (reference sequence). The CDR3 protein is CATSRATGNRVGETQYF. Written as DNA, the CDR3 is TGTGCCACCAGCAGGGCTACCGGGAACAGGGTGGGGGAGACCCAGTACTTC.

This chain uses TRBV6-5 with TRBJ1-3; D not certain. Germline CDR1 and CDR2: MNHEY and SVGAGI. The germline V and J ends were trimmed by 6 bases and 4 bases, with 13 bases remaining between them. The CDR3 covers 14 residues. The CDR3 DNA follows: TGTGCCAGCAGGATGAGGGCGCCCGGAAACACCATATATTTT. Protein sequence: CASRMRAPGNTIYF.

The count of this clone is one. The V call is TRBV19, the J call TRBJ2-2; D is uncertain. Germline lookup yields CDR1 LNHDA and CDR2 SQIVND (reference sequence). The CDR3 has 15 amino acids. Trimming left V 5 bases short and J 0 bases short, with 10 bases between. The CDR3 loop reads CASSAWLTNTGELFF. DNA for the CDR3: TGTGCCAGTAGTGCATGGCTGACGAACACCGGGGAGCTGTTTTTT. Together with reference TRBV19 and TRBJ2-2, the CDR3 gives the full variable domain: DGGITQSPKYLFRKEGQNVTLSCEQNLNHDAMYWYRQDPGQGLRLIYYSQIVNDFQKGDIAEGYSVSREKKESFPLTVTSAQKNPTAFYLCASSAWLTNTGELFFGEGSRLTVL.

This chain's CDR3 is CAWTADRDNTEAFF. DNA for the CDR3: TGTGCCTGGACTGCTGACAGGGATAACACTGAAGCTTTCTTT. The chain is built from TRBV30 and TRBJ1-1; the match to TRBD1 covers 7 bases. Trimming cost V 4 bases and J 2 bases; bases outside gene matches: 7. This CDR3 contains 14 residues. Germline assignment: CDR1 GTSNPN and CDR2 SVGIG (reference sequence). The full variable domain, in which reference TRBV30 and TRBJ1-1 provide the parts outside the CDR3, is SQTIHQWPATLVQPVGSPLSLECTVEGTSNPNLYWYRQAAGRGLQLLFYSVGIGQISSEVPQNLSASRPQDRQFILSSKKLLLSDSGFYLCAWTADRDNTEAFFGQGTRLTVV.

This chain uses TRBV5-1 with TRBJ2-1; D is unclear. Germline V gene data show CDR1 as SGHRS and CDR2 as YFSETQ. Trimming pared 0 bases from V and 8 bases from J, leaving 21 bases between. The CDR3 runs 17 residues. CDR3 coding DNA: TGCGCCAGCAGCTTGGCCGTTGCGGACGGCCTAATAGATGAGCAGTTCTTC. Translation gives CASSLAVADGLIDEQFF.

The chain is built from TRBV29-1 and TRBJ1-4; 10 bases are a match to TRBD1. The CDR3 covers 12 residues. The trim removed 7 bases at V and 8 bases at J, leaving 4 bases unmatched. CDR1 is SQVTM, CDR2 ANQGSEA, per germline. This CDR3 reads CSAGTGVEKLFF. The CDR3, as DNA: TGCAGCGCGGGGACAGGGGTAGAAAAACTGTTTTTT.

J is TRBJ1-3 and V is TRBV5-1, with D tentatively TRBD1 (6 bases). Trimming pared 5 bases from V and 0 bases from J, leaving 9 bases between. Looked up from germline, CDR1 is SGHRS and CDR2 is YFSETQ. The length of the CDR3 is 14 residues. CDR3 sequence reads: CASSLQGSGNTIYF. The CDR3 DNA reads TGCGCCAGCAGTTTACAGGGCTCTGGAAACACCATATATTTT.

This chain links TRBV29-1 with TRBJ2-5; D is undetermined. Germline-derived CDR1 and CDR2 are SQVTM and ANQGSEA. V lost 2 bases and J lost 1, with 5 bases in between. The length of the CDR3 is 12 residues. The CDR3 region is CSVELSQETQYF. DNA of the CDR3: TGCAGCGTTGAATTGAGCCAAGAGACCCAGTACTTC.

CDR3 amino acids: CASSLERSSAEAFF. CDR3 coding DNA: TGTGCCAGCAGCTTAGAGCGAAGCTCAGCTGAAGCTTTCTTT. J is TRBJ1-1 and V is TRBV7-2; D remains ambiguous. Germline CDR1 reads SGHTA; CDR2 reads FQGNSA. V shed 1 base and J shed 6 bases, with 12 bases lying between them. This CDR3 is built from 14 residues.

This chain joins TRBV5-1 and TRBJ2-3; the match to TRBD2 covers 9 bases. The CDR3 sequence is 15 residues long. J gave up 4 bases and V 0 bases, and 3 bases lay outside the gene matches. Per germline, CDR1 SGHRS and CDR2 YFSETQ. The CDR3 sequence: CASSLVGLAPDTQYF. CDR3 bases: TGCGCCAGCAGCTTGGTGGGACTAGCCCCAGATACGCAGTATTTT.

This chain uses TRBV7-2 with TRBJ2-3; 8 bases are a match to TRBD1. J gave up 4 bases and V 5 bases, and 5 bases lay outside the gene matches. CDR3 length equals 14 residues. Germline-derived CDR1 and CDR2 are SGHTA and FQGNSA. The DNA for the CDR3 is TGTGCCAGCAGCCCTGGACAGGGCCCAGATACGCAGTATTTT. Its protein product is CASSPGQGPDTQYF.

The chain joins TRBV2 to TRBJ2-1; D is unresolved. The CDR3 loop spans 11 amino acids. CDR1 is SNHLY, CDR2 FYNNEI, per germline. The V end lost 5 bases, the J end lost 5 bases, and 4 bases lay between the germline ends. The CDR3 loop is CASSYDNEQFF. CDR3 DNA sequence: TGTGCCAGCAGTTATGACAATGAGCAGTTCTTC.

The chain carries TRBV4-1 and TRBJ2-3; 8 bases line up with TRBD2. CDR1 and CDR2 from the germline V gene are MGHRA and YSYEKL. This CDR3 is 17 amino acids long. Trimming removed 0 bases from V and 6 bases from J; junction bases left unmatched: 11. In DNA, the CDR3 is TGCGCCAGCAGCCAAGAAAGTTCTTCGGGAGGGTGGGATACGCAGTATTTT. This encodes CASSQESSSGGWDTQYF.

The rearrangement links TRBV4-2 to TRBJ1-6; 7 bases agree with TRBD1. CDR3 length: 14 amino acids. CDR1 LGHNA and CDR2 YNFKEQ come from the germline V gene. V was clipped by 0 bases and J by 14 bases; unmatched bases: 7. The CDR3 region is CASSQEYQGGTLHF. DNA of the CDR3: TGTGCCAGCAGCCAAGAATATCAGGGGGGCACCCTCCACTTT.

The chain carries TRBV5-1 and TRBJ2-7; 8 positions agree with TRBD1. The CDR3 is made up of 14 amino acids. V dropped 1 base and J dropped 2; count of bases not matched to a gene: 2. Germline lookup yields CDR1 SGHRS and CDR2 YFSETQ. The CDR3 bases are TGCGCCAGCAGCTTGCAGGGGGCCACCTACGAGCAGTACTTC. Its protein is CASSLQGATYEQYF.

This chain connects TRBV2 to TRBJ1-5, with 7 bases identical to TRBD1. Germline loops: CDR1 SNHLY, CDR2 FYNNEI. The V gene end was trimmed by 3 bases and the J gene end by 9 bases; junction bases not matched to a gene: 8. This CDR3 is 14 amino acids long. The CDR3 sequence is CASSDTIQGRPQHF. The CDR3 region has the DNA TGTGCCAGCAGTGATACGATACAGGGGCGGCCCCAGCATTTT.

The genes are TRBV21-1 and TRBJ2-6; the D call in the table, TRBD2, was not verified against the DNA. TRBV21-1 is a listed pseudogene. This CDR3 has 23 residues. The CDR3: CASSKVFLRREGWASSGANVLTF. The CDR3 nucleotides are TGTGCCAGCAGCAAAGTATTTCTCCGGAGGGAAGGGTGGGCCAGCTCTGGGGCCAACGTCCTGACTTTC.

The chain is built from TRBV19 and TRBJ1-5; tentative D call: TRBD1 (6 bases). The CDR3 consists of 14 residues. The germline V gene encodes CDR1 LNHDA and CDR2 SQIVND (reference sequence). With 5 bases removed from V and 4 bases from J, the gap between germline ends came to 12 bases. The CDR3 reads CASSAQGRNQPQHF. The CDR3 DNA follows: TGTGCCAGTAGTGCACAGGGCCGTAATCAGCCCCAGCATTTT.

V and J are TRBV5-1 and TRBJ2-1, with D hard to call. The CDR3 runs 11 residues. The ends were cut back, 2 bases at V and 12 bases at J, with 9 bases in the middle. CDR1 is SGHRS and CDR2 is YFSETQ in the germline V gene. The CDR3 reads CASSLGTGQFF. Here the CDR3 DNA reads TGCGCCAGCAGCTTAGGCACTGGGCAGTTCTTC.